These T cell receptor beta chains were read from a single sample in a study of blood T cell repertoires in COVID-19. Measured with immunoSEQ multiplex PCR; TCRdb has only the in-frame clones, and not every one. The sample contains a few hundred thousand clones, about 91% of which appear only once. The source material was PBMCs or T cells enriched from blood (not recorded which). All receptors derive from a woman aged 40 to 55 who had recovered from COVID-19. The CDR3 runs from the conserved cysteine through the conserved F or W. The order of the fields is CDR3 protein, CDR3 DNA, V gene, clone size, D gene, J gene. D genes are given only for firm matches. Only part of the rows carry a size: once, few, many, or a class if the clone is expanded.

CDR3: CATSDSGAYNSPLHF
DNA: TGTGCCACCAGTGATTCCGGGGCCTATAATTCACCCCTCCACTTT
V: TRBV24-1
size: few
D: NA
J: TRBJ1-6

CDR3: CASSPQSFRNTIYF
DNA: TGTGCCAGCAGCCCGCAGTCCTTCAGAAACACCATATATTTT
V: TRBV11-2
size: NA
D: NA
J: TRBJ1-3

CDR3: CASSLDVSGDYEQYF
DNA: TGTGCTAGCAGCTTAGATGTTAGCGGGGACTACGAGCAGTACTTC
V: TRBV7-7
size: NA
D: TRBD2
J: TRBJ2-7

CDR3: CAWSVLGAGETQYF
DNA: TGTGCCTGGAGTGTACTGGGGGCAGGGGAGACCCAGTACTTC
V: TRBV30
size: NA
D: NA
J: TRBJ2-5

CDR3: CASSARESGTDTQYF
DNA: TGTGCCAGCAGCGCCAGGGAATCTGGGACAGATACGCAGTATTTT
V: TRBV11-2
size: few
D: NA
J: TRBJ2-3

CDR3: CASSLYSLSGELFF
DNA: TGTGCCAGCAGCTTATATTCCCTGTCCGGGGAGCTGTTTTTT
V: TRBV5-4
size: NA
D: NA
J: TRBJ2-2

CDR3: CASSPAGTGLNEQYF
DNA: TGTGCCAGCAGCCCAGCCGGGACAGGGCTCAACGAGCAGTACTTC
V: TRBV27
size: NA
D: TRBD1
J: TRBJ2-7

CDR3: CASSYLRGSYNEQFF
DNA: TGTGCCAGCAGTTACTTGCGGGGCTCCTACAATGAGCAGTTCTTC
V: TRBV6-2/TRBV6-3
size: NA
D: NA
J: TRBJ2-1

CDR3: CASSQGVVNEKLFF
DNA: TGTGCCAGTAGCCAGGGCGTAGTAAATGAAAAACTGTTTTTT
V: TRBV19
size: NA
D: NA
J: TRBJ1-4

CDR3: CSVETSNTYEQYF
DNA: TGCAGCGTTGAAACCTCAAACACATACGAGCAGTACTTC
V: TRBV29-1
size: NA
D: NA
J: TRBJ2-7

CDR3: CASSSQNDYGYTF
DNA: TGTGCCAGCAGCTCACAAAATGACTATGGCTACACCTTC
V: TRBV28
size: NA
D: NA
J: TRBJ1-2

CDR3: CASRTGLRVNSPLHF
DNA: TGTGCCAGCAGGACAGGGCTCAGAGTTAATTCACCCCTCCACTTT
V: TRBV7-2
size: few
D: TRBD1
J: TRBJ1-6

CDR3: CASSLDGRGMNTEAFF
DNA: TGCGCCAGCAGCTTGGACGGGAGGGGCATGAACACTGAAGCTTTCTTT
V: TRBV5-1
size: NA
D: NA
J: TRBJ1-1

CDR3: CASSPRDPGGFGGANVLTF
DNA: TGTGCCAGCAGTCCGCGCGATCCAGGGGGCTTCGGTGGGGCCAACGTCCTGACTTTC
V: TRBV2
size: NA
D: TRBD1
J: TRBJ2-6

CDR3: CASSLGSQRVPEAFF
DNA: TGTGCCAGCAGCTTAGGTTCTCAACGAGTCCCCGAAGCTTTCTTT
V: TRBV7-9
size: NA
D: NA
J: TRBJ1-1

CDR3: CASSAWEANEKLFF
DNA: TGCGCCAGCAGCGCCTGGGAGGCCAATGAAAAACTGTTTTTT
V: TRBV5-1
size: once
D: NA
J: TRBJ1-4

CDR3: CASSGQGANYGYTF
DNA: TGTGCCAGCAGCGGACAGGGGGCTAACTATGGCTACACCTTC
V: TRBV7-2
size: NA
D: TRBD1
J: TRBJ1-2

CDR3: CASSPRDTHTEAFF
DNA: TGCGCCAGCAGCCCCCGGGACACCCACACTGAAGCTTTCTTT
V: TRBV4-1
size: NA
D: NA
J: TRBJ1-1

CDR3: CAWSPTGSEQYF
DNA: TGTGCCTGGAGTCCAACAGGGAGCGAGCAGTACTTC
V: TRBV30
size: few
D: NA
J: TRBJ2-7

CDR3: CASSEILELNTEAFF
DNA: TGTGCCAGCAGTGAAATCCTAGAACTTAACACTGAAGCTTTCTTT
V: TRBV2
size: once
D: NA
J: TRBJ1-1

CDR3: CASSLKLAGAEQFF
DNA: TGTGCCAGCAGCTTAAAACTAGCGGGGGCTGAGCAGTTCTTC
V: TRBV11-3
size: many
D: TRBD2
J: TRBJ2-1

CDR3: CASSLAGGGLGNTIYF
DNA: TGCGCCAGCAGCTTGGCCGGAGGGGGCCTTGGAAACACCATATATTTT
V: TRBV5-1
size: NA
D: TRBD1
J: TRBJ1-3

CDR3: CASSSRGSGETQYF
DNA: TGTGCCAGCAGCTCGAGGGGGAGTGGAGAGACCCAGTACTTC
V: TRBV11-2
size: NA
D: NA
J: TRBJ2-5

CDR3: CASSRLAGVSRELFF
DNA: TGTGCCAGTAGTAGACTAGCGGGAGTATCCCGGGAGCTGTTTTTT
V: TRBV19
size: NA
D: TRBD2
J: TRBJ2-2

CDR3: CASSLLAGNQPQHF
DNA: TGTGCCAGCAGTTTATTAGCTGGTAATCAGCCCCAGCATTTT
V: TRBV27
size: NA
D: NA
J: TRBJ1-5

CDR3: CASSSQVGQPQHF
DNA: TGTGCCAGTAGTAGTCAGGTGGGTCAGCCCCAGCATTTT
V: TRBV19
size: NA
D: NA
J: TRBJ1-5

CDR3: CAWRGGWNEQYF
DNA: TGTGCCTGGCGAGGGGGCTGGAACGAGCAGTACTTC
V: TRBV30
size: NA
D: TRBD1
J: TRBJ2-7

CDR3: CAWEPQGAGYTF
DNA: TGTGCCTGGGAACCCCAGGGGGCAGGCTACACCTTC
V: TRBV30
size: NA
D: TRBD1
J: TRBJ1-2

CDR3: CASSEAGGRTAYEQYF
DNA: TGTGCCAGCAGTGAAGCAGGTGGAAGGACAGCCTACGAGCAGTACTTC
V: TRBV2
size: NA
D: NA
J: TRBJ2-7

CDR3: CASSPNSGNEQYF
DNA: TGTGCCAGCTCACCTAATTCGGGAAACGAGCAGTACTTC
V: TRBV18
size: few
D: NA
J: TRBJ2-7

CDR3: CASSSGTGRYNSPLHF
DNA: TGTGCCAGCAGCTCCGGGACAGGGAGATATAATTCACCCCTCCACTTT
V: TRBV5-6
size: NA
D: TRBD1
J: TRBJ1-6

CDR3: CASSRDRGSYNEQFF
DNA: TGTGCCAGCAGCCGGGACAGGGGGTCCTACAATGAGCAGTTCTTC
V: TRBV5-4
size: NA
D: TRBD1
J: TRBJ2-1

CDR3: CASSPGREEETQYF
DNA: TGTGCCAGCAGCCCGGGACGGGAGGAAGAGACCCAGTACTTC
V: TRBV13
size: NA
D: TRBD2
J: TRBJ2-5

CDR3: CASSRTGGSYNEQFF
DNA: TGTGCCAGCAGCCGGACCGGGGGCTCCTACAATGAGCAGTTCTTC
V: TRBV3-1/TRBV3-2
size: NA
D: NA
J: TRBJ2-1

CDR3: CASSLVSSGRIETQYF
DNA: TGCGCCAGCAGCTTGGTTTCTAGCGGGAGGATTGAGACCCAGTACTTC
V: TRBV5-1
size: NA
D: TRBD2
J: TRBJ2-5

CDR3: CASSLGREGQPQHF
DNA: TGCGCCAGCAGCTTGGGCAGGGAAGGTCAGCCCCAGCATTTT
V: TRBV5-1
size: NA
D: NA
J: TRBJ1-5

CDR3: CASSKRTSGGILDTQYF
DNA: TGTGCCAGTAGTAAAAGGACTAGCGGGGGGATTTTAGATACGCAGTATTTT
V: TRBV19
size: once
D: TRBD2
J: TRBJ2-3

CDR3: CATSRASGGPQETQYF
DNA: TGTGCCACCAGCCGCGCTAGCGGGGGGCCCCAAGAGACCCAGTACTTC
V: TRBV15
size: NA
D: TRBD2
J: TRBJ2-5

CDR3: CATTSRVSGANVLTF
DNA: TGTGCCACTACCTCTAGAGTCTCTGGGGCCAACGTCCTGACTTTC
V: TRBV6-5
size: NA
D: NA
J: TRBJ2-6

CDR3: CASSRELLDYEQYF
DNA: TGCGCCAGCAGCCGAGAGCTACTAGATTACGAGCAGTACTTC
V: TRBV4-3
size: few
D: NA
J: TRBJ2-7

CDR3: CASSLAAATNEKLFF
DNA: TGTGCCAGCAGTTTAGCGGCCGCAACTAATGAAAAACTGTTTTTT
V: TRBV28
size: once
D: NA
J: TRBJ1-4

CDR3: CATSDLRTSGRPRQFF
DNA: TGTGCCACCAGTGATTTAAGGACTAGCGGGAGGCCTAGGCAGTTCTTC
V: TRBV24-1
size: NA
D: TRBD2
J: TRBJ2-1

CDR3: CASSKEVFSYNEQFF
DNA: TGTGCCAGTAGTAAGGAGGTCTTTTCCTACAATGAGCAGTTCTTC
V: TRBV19
size: NA
D: NA
J: TRBJ2-1

CDR3: CASRRSGGNTEAFF
DNA: TGTGCCAGCCGGAGAAGCGGGGGGAACACTGAAGCTTTCTTT
V: TRBV6-5
size: NA
D: NA
J: TRBJ1-1

CDR3: CASSLFPGWNYGYTF
DNA: TGTGCCAGCAGTTTATTTCCGGGGTGGAACTATGGCTACACCTTC
V: TRBV28
size: many
D: NA
J: TRBJ1-2

CDR3: CASSPQTWTSGRPDTQYF
DNA: TGTGCCAGCAGCCCCCAAACTTGGACTAGCGGGAGGCCAGATACGCAGTATTTT
V: TRBV9
size: NA
D: TRBD2
J: TRBJ2-3

CDR3: CASSNIGTGNTEAFF
DNA: TGTGCCAGCAGCAATATCGGGACAGGTAACACTGAAGCTTTCTTT
V: TRBV28
size: once
D: TRBD1
J: TRBJ1-1

CDR3: CATSDLVDGSYEQYF
DNA: TGTGCCACCAGTGACCTCGTAGACGGGAGTTACGAGCAGTACTTC
V: TRBV24-1
size: NA
D: NA
J: TRBJ2-7

CDR3: CASSEATTVSYEQYF
DNA: TGTGCCAGCAGTGAAGCCACGACAGTCTCCTACGAGCAGTACTTC
V: TRBV2
size: NA
D: NA
J: TRBJ2-7

CDR3: CASTRTLSEKLFF
DNA: TGTGCCAGCACCCGGACACTTTCAGAAAAACTGTTTTTT
V: TRBV28
size: NA
D: NA
J: TRBJ1-4

CDR3: CASSPGGYEQYF
DNA: TGTGCCAGCAGTCCTGGAGGATACGAGCAGTACTTC
V: TRBV12-3/TRBV12-4
size: NA
D: NA
J: TRBJ2-7

CDR3: CASSLSGDRGLQETQYF
DNA: TGTGCCAGCAGCTTATCTGGGGACAGGGGGCTCCAAGAGACCCAGTACTTC
V: TRBV7-3
size: NA
D: TRBD1
J: TRBJ2-5

CDR3: CASRPGGSVAYQPQHF
DNA: TGTGCCAGCAGGCCGGGGGGTTCGGTAGCGTATCAGCCCCAGCATTTT
V: TRBV2
size: NA
D: NA
J: TRBJ1-5